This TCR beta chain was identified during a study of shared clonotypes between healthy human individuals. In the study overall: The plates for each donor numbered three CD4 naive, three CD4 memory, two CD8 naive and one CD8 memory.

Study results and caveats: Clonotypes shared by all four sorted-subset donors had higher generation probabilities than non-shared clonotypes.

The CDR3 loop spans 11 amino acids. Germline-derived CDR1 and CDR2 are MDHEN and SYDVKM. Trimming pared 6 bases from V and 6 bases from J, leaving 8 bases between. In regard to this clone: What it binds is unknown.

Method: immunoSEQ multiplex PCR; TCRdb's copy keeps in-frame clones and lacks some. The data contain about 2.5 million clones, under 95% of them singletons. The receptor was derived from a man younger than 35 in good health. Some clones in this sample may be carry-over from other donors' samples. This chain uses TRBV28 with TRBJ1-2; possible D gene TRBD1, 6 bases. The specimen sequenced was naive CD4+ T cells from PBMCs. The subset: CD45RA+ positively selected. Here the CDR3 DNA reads TGTGCCAGCAGCTACAGGGATGGCTACACCTTC. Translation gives CASSYRDGYTF.